This passage covers 8 T cell receptor beta chains from one sample sequenced in a study of blood T cell repertoires in COVID-19 (dated by TCRdb to the early 2020s). Library prep was done by the immunoSEQ multiplex PCR assay. What TCRdb holds here is the immuneACCESS table cut down to in-frame rearrangements. Part of the clones is not present; checked against another copy, under half of the missing clones reflect an unresolved V gene, and the others are unexplained. Across this sample there are 200,000 to 250,000 clones, with nearly 95% seen only once. The ten biggest clones cover over 0.8% of the sample. The sample taken for sequencing was peripheral blood. These receptors all stem from a man younger than 40 with COVID-19, enrolled during active disease.

The V call is TRBV2, the J call TRBJ2-3; 9 bases agree with TRBD2. CDR1 SNHLY and CDR2 FYNNEI come from the germline V gene. The junction had 14 bases not matched to a gene; V was cut back by 7 bases and J by 6 bases. The CDR3 sequence is 16 residues long. The CDR3 loop reads CASTREGRGGYDTQYF. CDR3 in DNA: TGTGCCAGCACCCGGGAGGGGCGGGGGGGCTACGATACGCAGTATTTT. The full variable domain, in which reference TRBV2 and TRBJ2-3 provide the parts outside the CDR3, is EPEVTQTPSHQVTQMGQEVILRCVPISNHLYFYWYRQILGQKVEFLVSFYNNEISEKSEIFDDQFSVERPDGSNFTLKIRSTKLEDSAMYFCASTREGRGGYDTQYFGPGTRLTVL.

The chain carries TRBV29-1 and TRBJ2-5; D might be TRBD1 (5 bases). CDR3 size: 13 residues. In germline, CDR1 is SQVTM, CDR2 ANQGSEA. V shed 3 bases and J shed 9 bases, with 17 bases lying between them. The CDR3 reads CSVEDNLLGAQYF. CDR3 coding DNA: TGCAGCGTTGAGGACAACCTCTTAGGGGCCCAGTACTTC.

This chain joins TRBV19 and TRBJ2-4, with TRBD1 matching over 7 bases. J was trimmed by 3 bases and V by 5 bases; bases with no gene match: 19. The CDR3 loop spans 19 amino acids. The germline V gene encodes CDR1 LNHDA and CDR2 SQIVND (reference sequence). Here the CDR3 reads CASSPPLRGRDGDKNIQYF. CDR3 coding DNA: TGTGCCAGTAGTCCACCGTTAAGGGGGCGCGACGGGGACAAAAACATTCAGTACTTC.

The gene calls are TRBV7-9 and TRBJ2-7, with 10 positions matching TRBD1. The germline CDR1 and CDR2 sequences are SEHNR and FQNEAQ (reference sequence). V lost 6 bases to trimming and J lost 2 bases; unmatched junction nucleotides: 13. CDR3 size: 17 residues. The CDR3 sequence is CASREDPGQGQTYEQYF. The CDR3 DNA reads as TGTGCCAGCAGAGAAGACCCGGGACAGGGGCAAACCTACGAGCAGTACTTC.

This clone has a single count. This sequence joins TRBV5-6 and TRBJ2-2, with 10 bases aligning to TRBD1. This CDR3 has 16 amino acids. The ends lost 4 bases at V and 4 bases at J; junction bases unmatched: 7. The V gene's germline CDR1 is SGHDT and CDR2 YYEEEE. The CDR3 DNA reads as TGTGCCAGCAGCACAGCGGGACAGGGGTCCACCGGGGAGCTGTTTTTT. Its protein product is CASSTAGQGSTGELFF.

This clone showed up just once. J is TRBJ2-3 and V is TRBV6-2 or TRBV6-3; perhaps TRBD1 as D (5 bases). This CDR3 spans 14 amino acids. V was clipped by 0 bases and J by 7 bases, with 11 bases between them. Germline lookup yields CDR1 MNHEY and CDR2 SVGEGT. The chain's CDR3 is CASSYSSGAYTQYF. CDR3 DNA sequence: TGTGCCAGCAGTTACTCGTCTGGGGCCTATACGCAGTATTTT.

This chain connects TRBV3-1 (or the pseudogene TRBV3-2) to TRBJ1-1, with 11 bases that match TRBD1. Germline CDR1 LGHDT, CDR2 YNNKEL (reference sequence). V lost 3 bases to trimming and J lost 6 bases; unmatched junction nucleotides: 3. CDR3 length: 14 residues. DNA of the CDR3: TGTGCCAGCAGCCAGGACAGGGGGCGGTCTGAAGCTTTCTTT. Amino acid sequence: CASSQDRGRSEAFF.

This chain connects TRBV3-1 (or the pseudogene TRBV3-2) to TRBJ2-5, with D perhaps matching TRBD2 (6 bases). Looked up from germline, CDR1 is LGHDT and CDR2 is YNNKEL (reference sequence). V lost 3 bases to trimming and J lost 4 bases, with 12 bases between them. The CDR3 sequence is 14 residues long. Here the CDR3 DNA reads TGTGCCAGCAGCCACCGGAGGGGAGCAGAGACCCAGTACTTC. It encodes CASSHRRGAETQYF.